One and the same sample provided the 8 T cell receptor beta chains below, sequenced in a study of CD8 T cells in Susac syndrome (dated by TCRdb to the late 2010s). The library came from the immunoSEQ multiplex PCR assay. RNA was extracted using the RNeasy kit, and roughly 0.45 to 1 microgram was reverse transcribed with random hexamers. The public sequencing data were trimmed at Q25 with fastp and processed into clonotypes with MiXCR by TCRdb, which kept only in-frame beta chains. Rows with one shared CDR3 protein collapse into an entry with the most common genes and DNA. The sample table shows 71,000 or so distinct CDR3 sequences, and around 96% are seen once. More than 0.09% of the sample is taken by the ten largest. The sequencing input was CD4+ T cells from PBMCs. Every receptor here comes from a human donor with multiple sclerosis.

The rearrangement uses TRBV12-3 or TRBV12-4 and TRBJ2-1, with D possibly TRBD2 on 6 matching bases. The CDR3 sequence is 14 residues long. The ends were cut back, 1 base at V and 6 bases at J, with 10 bases in the middle. The CDR3 here is CASSLGRVINEQFF. The CDR3 DNA reads as TGTGCCAGCAGTTTAGGGAGGGTAATCAATGAGCAGTTCTTC.

In its sample, this clonotype was seen a few times. The V gene is TRBV19, the J gene TRBJ2-5; D ambiguous. The CDR3 has 11 amino acids. The germline CDR1 and CDR2 sequences are LNHDA and SQIVND (reference sequence). Trimming took 4 bases from V and 0 from J, leaving 0 bases between them. As DNA, the CDR3 is TGTGCCAGTAGTAACCAAGAGACCCAGTACTTC. Encoded protein: CASSNQETQYF.

This clonotype was seen a single time. The genes are TRBV15 and TRBJ2-1; D possibly matches TRBD1 or TRBD2 (5 bases each). This CDR3 contains 15 residues. CDR1 and CDR2 (germline): LNHNV, YYDKDF (reference sequence). V was pared by 9 bases and J by 0 bases, with 15 bases between. Written as DNA, the CDR3 is TGTGCCACTCGGGACCCAGGGAGCTCCTACAATGAGCAGTTCTTC. Translated, it gives CATRDPGSSYNEQFF.

The genes are TRBV20-1 and TRBJ1-2; TRBD1 matches 8 bases. Germline V gene lookup returns CDR1 DFQATT and CDR2 SNEGSKA (reference sequence). The CDR3 length is 14 residues. Trimming took 4 bases from V and 5 from J; bases not matched to a gene: 9. The CDR3 DNA reads TGCAGTGCTACGCAGGGGGCCTCCCTTTATGGCTACACCTTC. It codes for CSATQGASLYGYTF.

J is TRBJ2-7 and V is TRBV2; 8 bases are shared with TRBD1. The germline gives CDR1 SNHLY, CDR2 FYNNEI. CDR3 length equals 13 residues. The trim removed 7 bases at V and 1 base at J, leaving 3 bases unmatched. The CDR3 sequence: CASKRTGSYEQYF. The CDR3 DNA reads as TGTGCCAGCAAAAGGACAGGGTCCTACGAGCAGTACTTC.

The V and J genes are TRBV3-1 and TRBJ2-3, with a weak D call TRBD1 (6 bases). The CDR3 spans 14 residues. Per germline, CDR1 LGHDT and CDR2 YNNKEL (reference sequence). V was cut by 3 bases and J by 4 bases, with 11 bases left in between. The CDR3 DNA follows: TGTGCCAGCAGCCAGATACAGGGTGCAGATACGCAGTATTTT. Its protein is CASSQIQGADTQYF.

V is TRBV20-1 and J is TRBJ2-7, with 7 bases lining up with TRBD2. The CDR3 has 13 amino acids. Trimming cost V 4 bases and J 6 bases; bases outside gene matches: 9. Germline CDR1 reads DFQATT; CDR2 reads SNEGSKA (reference sequence). CDR3 region: CSAIGEGMVEQYF. CDR3 DNA: TGCAGTGCTATAGGGGAGGGGATGGTCGAGCAGTACTTC.

The chain couples TRBV5-4 to TRBJ2-1, with 8 bases identical to TRBD2. This CDR3 is built from 14 residues. V lost 0 bases to trimming and J lost 9 bases; unmatched junction nucleotides: 5. Germline V gene sequence: CDR1 SGHNT, CDR2 YYREEE (reference sequence). DNA for the CDR3: TGTGCCAGCAGCTTGGGGCGGGGGGTAGGTGAGCAGTTCTTC. As protein: CASSLGRGVGEQFF.